A selection of T cell receptor beta chains follows, all from one sample in a study of cytomegalovirus exposure and HLA in healthy donors. Sequencing used immunoSEQ multiplex PCR; TCRdb keeps in-frame clones, though not all of them. The sample lists about 150,000 clones; approximately 86% were seen once. Input material: PBMCs. These receptors were obtained from a young man in good health and CMV-seropositive. CDR3s include the opening cysteine and the closing phenylalanine or tryptophan. A D gene is named only where the DNA matches it firmly. Clone size is given for some rows only: seen once, a few or many times, or a class if the clone is expanded.

D gene	V gene	clone size	J gene	CDR3 protein	CDR3 DNA
.	TRBV9	once	TRBJ1-1	CASSVATGQGTEAFF	TGTGCCAGCAGCGTAGCTACCGGGCAGGGCACTGAAGCTTTCTTT
.	TRBV19	.	TRBJ1-6	CAYGGVSSYNSPLHF	TGTGCCTATGGCGGGGTTAGCTCCTATAATTCACCCCTCCACTTT
TRBD2	TRBV5-4	once	TRBJ2-5	CASSRGDYQETQYF	TGTGCCAGCAGCCGGGGGGACTACCAAGAGACCCAGTACTTC
.	TRBV6-5	.	TRBJ2-7	CASSYRAGSSYEQYF	TGTGCCAGCAGTTACCGGGCAGGGTCGTCCTACGAGCAGTACTTC
.	TRBV27	.	TRBJ2-4	CASSLSPHGGKNIQYF	TGTGCCAGCAGTTTAAGTCCCCACGGGGGCAAAAACATTCAGTACTTC
.	TRBV18	.	TRBJ1-2	CASSPRPGEGYTF	TGTGCCAGCTCACCCAGACCAGGGGAGGGCTACACCTTC
.	TRBV7-9	once	TRBJ1-5	CASSLPGDRNQPQHF	TGTGCCAGCAGCTTACCAGGGGACCGCAATCAGCCCCAGCATTTT
TRBD2	TRBV7-2	few	TRBJ2-3	CASSLSGRVDTQYF	TGTGCCAGCAGCTTAAGCGGGAGGGTCGATACGCAGTATTTT
.	TRBV30	.	TRBJ1-4	CAWSVFRLVSNEKLFF	TGTGCCTGGAGTGTATTTCGTCTGGTCAGTAATGAAAAACTGTTTTTT
.	TRBV2	.	TRBJ1-6	CASSAWAANSPLHF	TGTGCCAGCAGTGCTTGGGCCGCCAATTCACCCCTCCACTTT
TRBD1	TRBV19	few	TRBJ2-2	CASSPWGQADAGELFF	TGTGCCAGTAGTCCCTGGGGACAGGCCGATGCCGGGGAGCTGTTTTTT
.	TRBV18	.	TRBJ2-7	CASSPPADYEQYF	TGTGCCAGCTCACCACCAGCGGACTACGAGCAGTACTTC
TRBD2	TRBV5-6	.	TRBJ2-7	CASSSGLAGTYEQYF	TGTGCCAGCAGCTCGGGACTAGCGGGGACCTACGAGCAGTACTTC
.	TRBV2	.	TRBJ2-4	CATENIQYF	TGTGCCACCGAAAACATTCAGTACTTC
.	TRBV15	.	TRBJ1-2	CATRSSSPANYGYTF	TGTGCCACCAGGAGTAGTTCGCCGGCTAACTATGGCTACACCTTC
TRBD1	TRBV15	.	TRBJ1-2	CATSRGDRPYGYTF	TGTGCCACCAGCAGAGGGGACAGGCCCTATGGCTACACCTTC
TRBD1	TRBV6-6	few	TRBJ2-2	CASSYRRGRPGELFF	TGTGCCAGCAGTTACAGAAGGGGGCGCCCCGGGGAGCTGTTTTTT
TRBD2	TRBV4-3	.	TRBJ2-7	CASSQDSWREGRSYEQYF	TGCGCCAGCAGCCAAGATTCTTGGCGGGAGGGCCGCTCCTACGAGCAGTACTTC
.	TRBV28	.	TRBJ2-7	CASSRARADEQYF	TGTGCCAGCAGTCGTGCCAGGGCCGACGAGCAGTACTTC
.	TRBV6-5	.	TRBJ2-1	CASSYSGGPDYNEQFF	TGTGCCAGCAGTTACTCGGGCGGGCCAGACTACAATGAGCAGTTCTTC
.	TRBV11-2	.	TRBJ1-3	CASSLDRRVGNTIYF	TGTGCCAGCAGCTTAGATAGGCGGGTCGGAAACACCATATATTTT
TRBD1	TRBV6-5	.	TRBJ1-1	CASRGTDTHTEAFF	TGTGCCAGCAGAGGGACAGACACTCACACTGAAGCTTTCTTT
TRBD2	TRBV7-2	.	TRBJ2-3	CASFTGGTSIHTQYF	TGTGCCAGCTTTACTGGCGGGACTAGCATCCATACGCAGTATTTT